The 7 T cell receptor beta chains below all came from one sample that was sequenced in a study of T cells after posttransplantation cyclophosphamide. Assay: immunoSEQ multiplex PCR; the TCRdb copy retains only in-frame clones and omits some. This set yields roughly 34,000 clones and no singletons; the top ten hold about 4.9%. The sample taken for sequencing was PBMCs. These receptors originate from a woman aged 30 to 39 in good health and a related stem cell transplant donor.

This clone was seen many times. This sequence joins TRBV19 and TRBJ2-1; D call uncertain. The germline gives CDR1 LNHDA, CDR2 SQIVND (reference sequence). This CDR3 is 13 amino acids long. The V end was cut by 3 bases, the J end by 8 bases, with 11 bases between. CDR3 coding DNA: TGTGCCAGTAGTATTGGAGCAGCGTATGAGCAGTTCTTC. Translation: CASSIGAAYEQFF.

This clone was recorded many times. The gene calls are TRBV19 and TRBJ2-2, with D perhaps matching TRBD1 or TRBD2 (6 bases each). With 4 bases removed from V and 5 bases from J, the gap between germline ends came to 14 bases. This CDR3 comprises 15 residues. CDR1 and CDR2 from the germline V gene are LNHDA and SQIVND (reference sequence). CDR3 DNA sequence: TGTGCCAGTAGTAAACGACAGGAGGGGACCGGGGAGCTGTTTTTT. This encodes CASSKRQEGTGELFF.

This clone was found many times. The chain combines TRBV6-2 or TRBV6-3 with TRBJ2-1, with D tentatively TRBD1 (6 bases). V was clipped by 4 bases and J by 6 bases, with 13 bases between them. Germline CDR1 MNHEY, CDR2 SVGEGT. This CDR3 has 14 residues. In nucleotides, the CDR3 is TGTGCCAGCAGTTGGGGACACTTAATCAATGAGCAGTTCTTC. Its protein is CASSWGHLINEQFF.

This chain connects TRBV12-3 or TRBV12-4 to TRBJ2-5; D is possibly TRBD2 (5 bases). The CDR3 has 14 amino acids. Trimming pared 0 bases from V and 6 bases from J, leaving 11 bases between. The CDR3 spells CASSLAGGPKTQYF. The CDR3, as DNA: TGTGCCAGCAGTTTAGCGGGCGGGCCCAAGACCCAGTACTTC.

This clone came up many times. The chain links TRBV4-3 to TRBJ1-6, with a possible D match to TRBD1 (5 bases). The CDR3 consists of 14 residues. The germline gives CDR1 LGHNA, CDR2 YSLEER. V was clipped by 1 base and J by 10 bases, with 11 bases between them. This chain's CDR3 is CASSQAREGSPLHF. The CDR3 DNA sequence: TGCGCCAGCAGCCAAGCCAGGGAAGGGTCACCCCTCCACTTT.

The rearrangement uses TRBV12-3 or TRBV12-4 and TRBJ2-3; a weak D match, TRBD2 (5 bases). Trimming cost V 3 bases and J 3 bases, with 13 bases left between them. This CDR3 spans 15 amino acids. The CDR3 sequence: CASSLRTAATDTQYF. Here the CDR3 DNA reads TGTGCCAGCAGTTTGAGGACTGCCGCTACAGATACGCAGTATTTT.

This clone was recorded at least ten times. The V call is TRBV5-6, the J call TRBJ1-6; 8 bases fit TRBD1. CDR3 length: 17 amino acids. With 2 bases clipped from V and 6 bases from J, the junction kept 10 bases outside the gene matches. The germline V gene encodes CDR1 SGHDT and CDR2 YYEEEE. In DNA form, the CDR3 reads TGTGCCAGCAGCTTCGACCCCGGACAGGGAGGTAATTCACCCCTCCACTTT. Encoded protein: CASSFDPGQGGNSPLHF.